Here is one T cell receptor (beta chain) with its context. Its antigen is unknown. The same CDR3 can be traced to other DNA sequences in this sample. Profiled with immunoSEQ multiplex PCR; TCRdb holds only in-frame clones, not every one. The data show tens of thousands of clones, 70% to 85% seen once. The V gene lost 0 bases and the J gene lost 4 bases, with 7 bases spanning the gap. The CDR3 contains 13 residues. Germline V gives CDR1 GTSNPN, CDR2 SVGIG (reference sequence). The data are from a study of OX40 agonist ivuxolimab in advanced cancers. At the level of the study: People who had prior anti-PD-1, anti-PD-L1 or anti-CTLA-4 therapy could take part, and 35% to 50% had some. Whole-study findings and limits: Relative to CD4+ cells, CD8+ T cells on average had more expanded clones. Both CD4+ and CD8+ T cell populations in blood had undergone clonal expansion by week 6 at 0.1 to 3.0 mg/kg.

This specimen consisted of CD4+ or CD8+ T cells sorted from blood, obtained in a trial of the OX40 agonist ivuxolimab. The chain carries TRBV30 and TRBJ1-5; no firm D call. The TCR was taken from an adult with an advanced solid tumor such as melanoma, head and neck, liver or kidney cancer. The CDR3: CAWSVQGNQPQHF. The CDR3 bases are TGTGCCTGGAGTGTACAAGGAAATCAGCCCCAGCATTTT.